These T cell receptor beta chains were read from a single sample in a study of a mutant IDH1 vaccine in newly diagnosed glioma. Measured with immunoSEQ multiplex PCR; TCRdb has only the in-frame clones, and not every one. The sample yields 70,000 to 100,000 clones, around 80% seen once. This specimen was PBMCs, taken from a glioma patient treated with radiotherapy, temozolomide or both. All receptors derive from a man in his forties or fifties with glioma. Some clones in this sample may be carry-over from other donors' samples. Each CDR3 is given with its conserved first and last residue. Fields, in order: clone size, V gene, D gene, J gene, CDR3 DNA, CDR3 protein. D genes are given only for firm matches. A clone size is listed for some rows: how often the clone was seen (once, few, many), or a class if it is expanded.

clone size: -; V gene: TRBV5-6; D gene: -; J gene: TRBJ2-5; CDR3 DNA: TGTGCCAGCAGCCCGGAAAACCAAGAGACCCAGTACTTC; CDR3 protein: CASSPENQETQYF
clone size: -; V gene: TRBV10-3; D gene: -; J gene: TRBJ2-1; CDR3 DNA: TGTGCCATCAGTGAGACTTACGGGGACAATGAGCAGTTCTTC; CDR3 protein: CAISETYGDNEQFF
clone size: -; V gene: TRBV30; D gene: -; J gene: TRBJ1-3; CDR3 DNA: TGTGCCTGGAGCGGGGGGAGTTCGGGTGGAAACACCATATATTTT; CDR3 protein: CAWSGGSSGGNTIYF
clone size: -; V gene: TRBV6-5; D gene: -; J gene: TRBJ1-2; CDR3 DNA: TGTGCCAGCAGTTATTCCGGGCCAGACATCGCCTATGGCTACACCTTC; CDR3 protein: CASSYSGPDIAYGYTF
clone size: once; V gene: TRBV29-1; D gene: -; J gene: TRBJ1-4; CDR3 DNA: TGCAGCGCCGCGCGGGGGGCGAAGGCTAATGAAAAACTGTTTTTT; CDR3 protein: CSAARGAKANEKLFF
clone size: -; V gene: TRBV19; D gene: TRBD1; J gene: TRBJ2-3; CDR3 DNA: TGTGCCAGTGGACGGGGTCAGGGGGCAGATACGCAGTATTTT; CDR3 protein: CASGRGQGADTQYF
clone size: few; V gene: TRBV19; D gene: -; J gene: TRBJ1-5; CDR3 DNA: TGTGCCAGTAGTATCGGTAGGAGACAAAATCAGCCCCAGCATTTT; CDR3 protein: CASSIGRRQNQPQHF
clone size: -; V gene: TRBV6-5; D gene: -; J gene: TRBJ2-7; CDR3 DNA: TGTGCCAGCAGTTACGGTCCTTACTACGAGCAGTACTTC; CDR3 protein: CASSYGPYYEQYF
clone size: -; V gene: TRBV19; D gene: -; J gene: TRBJ1-5; CDR3 DNA: TGTGCCAGTAGTATAGGAGGGGGGGCCGGAGAGCAGCCCCAGCATTTT; CDR3 protein: CASSIGGGAGEQPQHF
clone size: -; V gene: TRBV7-2; D gene: -; J gene: TRBJ2-2; CDR3 DNA: TGTGCCAGCAGGCAAGAGGTGACCCTGAACACCGGGGAGCTGTTTTTT; CDR3 protein: CASRQEVTLNTGELFF
clone size: -; V gene: TRBV4-1; D gene: TRBD1; J gene: TRBJ1-1; CDR3 DNA: TGCGCCAGCAGACAGGGGGGGAGCACTGAAGCTTTCTTT; CDR3 protein: CASRQGGSTEAFF
clone size: -; V gene: TRBV15; D gene: TRBD1; J gene: TRBJ2-1; CDR3 DNA: TGTGCCACCAGCAATCCGACAGGGGGCATTTTAAATGAGCAGTTCTTC; CDR3 protein: CATSNPTGGILNEQFF
clone size: -; V gene: TRBV9; D gene: TRBD1; J gene: TRBJ1-3; CDR3 DNA: TGTGCCAGCAGCCCAGGGGGGACGTCTGGAAACACCATATATTTT; CDR3 protein: CASSPGGTSGNTIYF
clone size: -; V gene: TRBV6-5; D gene: -; J gene: TRBJ2-7; CDR3 DNA: TGTGCCAGCAGTTACATGGGGTCCTCCTACGAGCAGTACTTC; CDR3 protein: CASSYMGSSYEQYF
clone size: many; V gene: TRBV7-7; D gene: TRBD1; J gene: TRBJ2-2; CDR3 DNA: TGTGCTAGCAGCTCCGGGTCGGCAGGGGGCCGTGGCGGGGAGCTGTTTTTT; CDR3 protein: CASSSGSAGGRGGELFF
clone size: many; V gene: TRBV30; D gene: -; J gene: TRBJ1-1; CDR3 DNA: TGTGCCTGGAGTGTAGGCTCGAACACTGAAGCTTTCTTT; CDR3 protein: CAWSVGSNTEAFF
clone size: -; V gene: TRBV10-3; D gene: -; J gene: TRBJ1-1; CDR3 DNA: TGTGCCATCAGTGATCGGGGGGAAACTGAAGCTTTCTTT; CDR3 protein: CAISDRGETEAFF
clone size: -; V gene: TRBV10-3; D gene: TRBD1; J gene: TRBJ2-2; CDR3 DNA: TGTGCCAAAACAGGGGGACCAACCGGGGAGCTGTTTTTT; CDR3 protein: CAKTGGPTGELFF
clone size: -; V gene: TRBV5-4; D gene: -; J gene: TRBJ1-2; CDR3 DNA: TGTGCCAGCAGCTTGGGAGGGTCCGTGGATGGCTACACCTTC; CDR3 protein: CASSLGGSVDGYTF
clone size: -; V gene: TRBV2; D gene: -; J gene: TRBJ2-6; CDR3 DNA: TGTGCCAGCAGTCCGAGTCCGATACAAAGTCGGGCCAACGTCCTGACTTTC; CDR3 protein: CASSPSPIQSRANVLTF
clone size: -; V gene: TRBV18; D gene: -; J gene: TRBJ1-1; CDR3 DNA: TGTGCCAGCTCACCACCGTCTCTCACTGTGAACACTGAAGCTTTCTTT; CDR3 protein: CASSPPSLTVNTEAFF
clone size: once; V gene: TRBV5-5; D gene: TRBD2; J gene: TRBJ2-7; CDR3 DNA: TGTGCCAGCAGCTTGCCTAGCGGGGGATCGCCCTACGAGCAGTACTTC; CDR3 protein: CASSLPSGGSPYEQYF
clone size: -; V gene: TRBV5-1; D gene: TRBD2; J gene: TRBJ2-2; CDR3 DNA: TGCGCCAGCAGCTTGACTAGCGGGGGTTCCGGGGAGCTGTTTTTT; CDR3 protein: CASSLTSGGSGELFF
clone size: -; V gene: TRBV14; D gene: TRBD1; J gene: TRBJ1-1; CDR3 DNA: TGTGCCAGCAGCCCTCCCGGGACAGGGTTACTGGGAGCTTTCTTT; CDR3 protein: CASSPPGTGLLGAFF
clone size: -; V gene: TRBV4-2; D gene: -; J gene: TRBJ2-7; CDR3 DNA: TGTGCCAGCAGCCAAGGGTTGCAGGGACCCTACGAGCAGTACTTC; CDR3 protein: CASSQGLQGPYEQYF
clone size: few; V gene: TRBV7-6; D gene: -; J gene: TRBJ1-2; CDR3 DNA: TGTGCCAGCAGCCCACTCGGTGGGGGGCCAGGGGGCTACACCTTC; CDR3 protein: CASSPLGGGPGGYTF
clone size: -; V gene: TRBV25-1; D gene: -; J gene: TRBJ1-1; CDR3 DNA: TGTGCCAGCAGGGCGGGAAACACTGAAGCTTTCTTT; CDR3 protein: CASRAGNTEAFF
clone size: -; V gene: TRBV9; D gene: -; J gene: TRBJ2-7; CDR3 DNA: TGTGCCAGCAGCGTGAGCCGATGGGGGTTCGGCGAGCAGTACTTC; CDR3 protein: CASSVSRWGFGEQYF
clone size: -; V gene: TRBV5-1; D gene: -; J gene: TRBJ1-1; CDR3 DNA: TGCGCCAGCAGTTTTCTTCAGACTCGGGGGATGAACACTGAAGCTTTCTTT; CDR3 protein: CASSFLQTRGMNTEAFF
clone size: once; V gene: TRBV6-1; D gene: -; J gene: TRBJ2-7; CDR3 DNA: TGTGCCAGCAGTGTAATGCCGAGGCAGTACTTC; CDR3 protein: CASSVMPRQYF
clone size: -; V gene: TRBV27; D gene: -; J gene: TRBJ2-5; CDR3 DNA: TGTGCCAGCAGTCGCCCTGGGGGAGAGACCCAGTACTTC; CDR3 protein: CASSRPGGETQYF
clone size: -; V gene: TRBV30; D gene: -; J gene: TRBJ1-6; CDR3 DNA: TGTGCCTGGAGTGTACCCACGGAGTGGAGCTCCTATAATTCACCCCTCCACTTT; CDR3 protein: CAWSVPTEWSSYNSPLHF
clone size: -; V gene: TRBV30; D gene: -; J gene: TRBJ1-5; CDR3 DNA: TGTGCCTGGAGTGTAAGGGGGAATCAGCCCCAGCATTTT; CDR3 protein: CAWSVRGNQPQHF
clone size: once; V gene: TRBV6-1; D gene: TRBD2; J gene: TRBJ2-1; CDR3 DNA: TGTGCCAGCCGCCCGGGAGGTAGTAACAATGAGCAGTTCTTC; CDR3 protein: CASRPGGSNNEQFF
clone size: -; V gene: TRBV2; D gene: TRBD1; J gene: TRBJ1-2; CDR3 DNA: TGTGCCAGCAGAACGGGGGGGACAGGGGGAGGCTACACCTTC; CDR3 protein: CASRTGGTGGGYTF
clone size: -; V gene: TRBV30; D gene: -; J gene: TRBJ1-2; CDR3 DNA: TGTGCCTGGAGTGTACGACTAAACTATGGCTACACCTTC; CDR3 protein: CAWSVRLNYGYTF
clone size: -; V gene: TRBV6-5; D gene: -; J gene: TRBJ1-2; CDR3 DNA: TGTGCCAGCAGTTACTCCAGATGGGCCTATGGCTACACCTTC; CDR3 protein: CASSYSRWAYGYTF
clone size: few; V gene: TRBV9; D gene: TRBD2; J gene: TRBJ2-2; CDR3 DNA: TGTGCCAGCAGCGTCGGGACTAGCAACACCGGGGAGCTGTTTTTT; CDR3 protein: CASSVGTSNTGELFF
clone size: -; V gene: TRBV6-5; D gene: -; J gene: TRBJ2-7; CDR3 DNA: TGTGCCAGCCACAGGGCCTCAGGAAAATACGAGCAGTACTTC; CDR3 protein: CASHRASGKYEQYF
clone size: once; V gene: TRBV7-7; D gene: -; J gene: TRBJ2-3; CDR3 DNA: TGTGCCAGCAGCTCCACCTGGGACACAGATACGCAGTATTTT; CDR3 protein: CASSSTWDTDTQYF
clone size: once; V gene: TRBV5-1; D gene: -; J gene: TRBJ2-5; CDR3 DNA: TGCGCCAGGCCCGGGGAGACCCAGTACTTC; CDR3 protein: CARPGETQYF
clone size: -; V gene: TRBV9; D gene: -; J gene: TRBJ2-2; CDR3 DNA: TGTGCCAGCAGCGTAAGGGGTGGGGAGCTGTTTTTT; CDR3 protein: CASSVRGGELFF
clone size: -; V gene: TRBV7-9; D gene: TRBD1; J gene: TRBJ1-1; CDR3 DNA: TGTGCCAGCAGCTTGACAGGGGCCACTGAAGCTTTCTTT; CDR3 protein: CASSLTGATEAFF
clone size: -; V gene: TRBV2; D gene: -; J gene: TRBJ1-1; CDR3 DNA: TGTGCCAGCAGTGAGACCGACAAATTGGGGGTTGAAGCTTTCTTT; CDR3 protein: CASSETDKLGVEAFF
clone size: -; V gene: TRBV5-5; D gene: TRBD2; J gene: TRBJ2-3; CDR3 DNA: TGTGCCAGCAGCCGGCCTAGCGGGGATGTAGATACGCAGTATTTT; CDR3 protein: CASSRPSGDVDTQYF
clone size: -; V gene: TRBV7-8; D gene: -; J gene: TRBJ1-2; CDR3 DNA: TGTGCCAGCAGACTAGGCCCGGGGGCGAACTATGGCCACACCTTC; CDR3 protein: CASRLGPGANYGHTF
clone size: -; V gene: TRBV6-5; D gene: -; J gene: TRBJ1-1; CDR3 DNA: TGTGCCAGCAGTGCCGGGACAAGACTCATATTTTTT; CDR3 protein: CASSAGTRLIFF